This is a list of T cell receptor beta chains from one sample in a study of early T cells in non-severe SARS-CoV-2 infection. Each CDR3 protein is one row after TCRdb ran MiXCR on the 5' RACE reads. The table has about 110,000 distinct CDR3 sequences, about 12% seen once; the top ten hold roughly 2.9%. The specimen sequenced was whole blood. Every receptor here comes from an adult who was a healthcare worker with PCR-confirmed SARS-CoV-2 infection or an uninfected control (not recorded which). Both conserved end residues are part of each CDR3. A D gene is named only where the DNA matches it firmly. Clone size, where shown, is once, few, many, or a class for clones that have expanded.

d_call: -; clone_size: -; j_call: TRBJ2-2; v_call: TRBV20-1; cdr3_length: 13; cdr3_nt: TGCAGTCCCAGGGGAGGAAGGACCGGGGAGCTGTTTTTT; cdr3_aa: CSPRGGRTGELFF
d_call: TRBD2; clone_size: many; j_call: TRBJ2-1; v_call: TRBV3-1; cdr3_length: 15; cdr3_nt: TGTGCCAGCAGCCAGCCCACGGGGGGGCGTTATGAGCAGTTCTTC; cdr3_aa: CASSQPTGGRYEQFF
d_call: -; clone_size: -; j_call: TRBJ1-4; v_call: TRBV27; cdr3_length: 15; cdr3_nt: TGTGCCAGCAGTTCTTGGACAACGACTAATGAAAAACTGTTTTTT; cdr3_aa: CASSSWTTTNEKLFF
d_call: -; clone_size: -; j_call: TRBJ1-5; v_call: TRBV20-1; cdr3_length: 13; cdr3_nt: TGCAGCCTCTCTAAAGGCCCGCATCAGCCCCAGCATTTT; cdr3_aa: CSLSKGPHQPQHF
d_call: -; clone_size: many; j_call: TRBJ2-1; v_call: TRBV12-3/TRBV12-4; cdr3_length: 12; cdr3_nt: TGTGCCAGCAGTTTCCCGGACCTGAAACAGTTCTTC; cdr3_aa: CASSFPDLKQFF
d_call: -; clone_size: many; j_call: TRBJ1-1; v_call: TRBV12-3/TRBV12-4; cdr3_length: 16; cdr3_nt: TGTGCCAGTACCCTCGGGGGCTTGGTCATGAACACTGAAGCTTTCTTT; cdr3_aa: CASTLGGLVMNTEAFF
d_call: -; clone_size: many; j_call: TRBJ1-4; v_call: TRBV7-3; cdr3_length: 15; cdr3_nt: TGTGCCAGCAGCTTATCCGGGGCGGGTAATGAAAAACTGTTTTTT; cdr3_aa: CASSLSGAGNEKLFF
d_call: -; clone_size: -; j_call: TRBJ2-7; v_call: TRBV28; cdr3_length: 13; cdr3_nt: TGTGCCAGCGGTAAAGAGGTTCCCTACGAGCAGTACTTC; cdr3_aa: CASGKEVPYEQYF
d_call: -; clone_size: many; j_call: TRBJ1-1; v_call: TRBV5-6; cdr3_length: 17; cdr3_nt: TGTGCCAGCAGCCAGGACGCACGGGGACTGGGGAACACTGAAGCTTTCTTT; cdr3_aa: CASSQDARGLGNTEAFF
d_call: -; clone_size: few; j_call: TRBJ1-1; v_call: TRBV20-1; cdr3_length: 13; cdr3_nt: TGCAGTGCTGTCCGGGCTACGAGCACTGAAGCTTTCTTT; cdr3_aa: CSAVRATSTEAFF
d_call: TRBD2; clone_size: -; j_call: TRBJ2-1; v_call: TRBV4-2; cdr3_length: 16; cdr3_nt: TGTGCCAGCAGCCAAGTAAAACGGGGGGGCAGGAATGAGCAGTTCTTC; cdr3_aa: CASSQVKRGGRNEQFF
d_call: -; clone_size: -; j_call: TRBJ2-6; v_call: TRBV6-4; cdr3_length: 17; cdr3_nt: TGTGCCAGCTGTTTGAGGGGTAAGGAGTCGGGGGCCAACGTCCTGACTTTC; cdr3_aa: CASCLRGKESGANVLTF
d_call: -; clone_size: few; j_call: TRBJ1-6; v_call: TRBV3-1; cdr3_length: 16; cdr3_nt: TGTGCCAGCCGTATCGGGACGGCTCCGATTGCTTCACCCCTCCACTTT; cdr3_aa: CASRIGTAPIASPLHF
d_call: TRBD1; clone_size: -; j_call: TRBJ1-1; v_call: TRBV14; cdr3_length: 17; cdr3_nt: TGTGCCAGCAGCCCATCTCTGGGACAGAACACCAACACTGAAGCTTTCTTT; cdr3_aa: CASSPSLGQNTNTEAFF
d_call: -; clone_size: many; j_call: TRBJ2-5; v_call: TRBV5-1; cdr3_length: 11; cdr3_nt: TGCGCCAGCAGCTTGCGGGAGACCCAGTACTTC; cdr3_aa: CASSLRETQYF
d_call: -; clone_size: many; j_call: TRBJ1-2; v_call: TRBV3-1; cdr3_length: 16; cdr3_nt: TGTGCCAGCAGCCAGAACCTGTGGCAGGGAGGCTATGGCTACACCTTC; cdr3_aa: CASSQNLWQGGYGYTF
d_call: TRBD2; clone_size: few; j_call: TRBJ2-5; v_call: TRBV2; cdr3_length: 16; cdr3_nt: TGTGCCAGCAGGAGACTAGCGGGGGGCGGCGGAGAGACCCAGTACTTC; cdr3_aa: CASRRLAGGGGETQYF
d_call: -; clone_size: -; j_call: TRBJ1-2; v_call: TRBV7-2; cdr3_length: 14; cdr3_nt: TGTGCCAGCAGCTTAGCCAGTAAGAGCTATGGCTACACCTTC; cdr3_aa: CASSLASKSYGYTF
d_call: -; clone_size: -; j_call: TRBJ2-5; v_call: TRBV6-1; cdr3_length: 15; cdr3_nt: TGTGCCAGCAACGGCGGGCAGCTAGGGGGGGCAACCCAGTACTTC; cdr3_aa: CASNGGQLGGATQYF
d_call: -; clone_size: many; j_call: TRBJ2-2; v_call: TRBV10-2; cdr3_length: 14; cdr3_nt: TGCGCCAGCACACTGACGCGCTCCCCCGGGGAGCTGTTTTTT; cdr3_aa: CASTLTRSPGELFF
d_call: -; clone_size: -; j_call: TRBJ1-2; v_call: TRBV27; cdr3_length: 12; cdr3_nt: TGTGCCAGCAGTCCCACAGGGCATGGCTACACCTTC; cdr3_aa: CASSPTGHGYTF
d_call: -; clone_size: -; j_call: TRBJ1-5; v_call: TRBV10-3; cdr3_length: 16; cdr3_nt: TGTGCCATCAGTGAGGTAAAAGGTAAGGGCAATCAGCCCCAGCATTTT; cdr3_aa: CAISEVKGKGNQPQHF
d_call: TRBD2; clone_size: -; j_call: TRBJ2-3; v_call: TRBV19; cdr3_length: 13; cdr3_nt: TGTGCCAGTAGCCCAACTAGCGTGGATACGCAGTATTTT; cdr3_aa: CASSPTSVDTQYF
d_call: TRBD1; clone_size: -; j_call: TRBJ2-1; v_call: TRBV5-4; cdr3_length: 14; cdr3_nt: TGTGCCAGCAGCCAGACAGGGACCTACAATGAGCAGTTCTTC; cdr3_aa: CASSQTGTYNEQFF
d_call: -; clone_size: -; j_call: TRBJ1-5; v_call: TRBV18; cdr3_length: 14; cdr3_nt: TGTGCCAGCACCCCGGGGCAGCCCCCTCAGCCCCAGCATTTT; cdr3_aa: CASTPGQPPQPQHF
d_call: -; clone_size: -; j_call: TRBJ2-1; v_call: TRBV3-1; cdr3_length: 15; cdr3_nt: TGTGCCAGCAGCCAAGAGTCCGGACAGTACTCTGAGCAGTTCTTC; cdr3_aa: CASSQESGQYSEQFF
d_call: -; clone_size: -; j_call: TRBJ2-2; v_call: TRBV29-1; cdr3_length: 17; cdr3_nt: TGCAGCGCTACCGGGGGCCTCCCCAATTGGAACACCGGGGAGCTGTTTTTT; cdr3_aa: CSATGGLPNWNTGELFF
d_call: -; clone_size: medium-sized; j_call: TRBJ2-7; v_call: TRBV29-1; cdr3_length: 13; cdr3_nt: TGCAGCGTTGCCCTCCCTGGACCAGACGAGCAGTACTTC; cdr3_aa: CSVALPGPDEQYF
d_call: -; clone_size: -; j_call: TRBJ2-1; v_call: TRBV10-2; cdr3_length: 11; cdr3_nt: TGCGCCAGCAGTGCTCGCGGGCTCAAGTTCTTC; cdr3_aa: CASSARGLKFF
d_call: -; clone_size: -; j_call: TRBJ1-3; v_call: TRBV5-1; cdr3_length: 13; cdr3_nt: TGCGCCAGCAGCTTGGAAGACGGAAACACCATATATTTT; cdr3_aa: CASSLEDGNTIYF
d_call: -; clone_size: many; j_call: TRBJ1-2; v_call: TRBV7-8; cdr3_length: 14; cdr3_nt: TGTGCCAGCAGCCCCCGAACGGGCTACCATGGCTACACCTTC; cdr3_aa: CASSPRTGYHGYTF
d_call: -; clone_size: -; j_call: TRBJ1-2; v_call: TRBV20-1; cdr3_length: 15; cdr3_nt: TGCAGTGCTAGAGGTGGGGAAGTCAGTAACTATGGCTACACCTTC; cdr3_aa: CSARGGEVSNYGYTF
d_call: -; clone_size: -; j_call: TRBJ2-3; v_call: TRBV12-3/TRBV12-4; cdr3_length: 11; cdr3_nt: TGTGCCAGCAGCAATGAATATACGCAGTATTTT; cdr3_aa: CASSNEYTQYF
d_call: -; clone_size: -; j_call: TRBJ1-6; v_call: TRBV20-1; cdr3_length: 14; cdr3_nt: TGCAGTGCTAGAATAGGCAGCCTCAATTCACCCCTCCACTTT; cdr3_aa: CSARIGSLNSPLHF
d_call: TRBD2; clone_size: few; j_call: TRBJ2-1; v_call: TRBV3-1; cdr3_length: 15; cdr3_nt: TGTGCCAGCAGCCAAAGGAGCGGGAGTTCCCCTGAGCAGTTCTTC; cdr3_aa: CASSQRSGSSPEQFF
d_call: -; clone_size: once; j_call: TRBJ2-7; v_call: TRBV14; cdr3_length: 14; cdr3_nt: TGTGCCAGCAGCCCTTTTCAGTCCTACAATGAGCAGTACTTC; cdr3_aa: CASSPFQSYNEQYF
d_call: TRBD2; clone_size: few; j_call: TRBJ2-1; v_call: TRBV7-2; cdr3_length: 15; cdr3_nt: TGTGCCAGCACCCCTGAGGCGGGGGGATACAATGAGCAGTTCTTC; cdr3_aa: CASTPEAGGYNEQFF
d_call: -; clone_size: few; j_call: TRBJ2-3; v_call: TRBV7-3; cdr3_length: 14; cdr3_nt: TGTGCCAGCAGCCTCCGGGCCTACACAGATACGCAGTATTTT; cdr3_aa: CASSLRAYTDTQYF
d_call: TRBD2; clone_size: -; j_call: TRBJ2-3; v_call: TRBV27; cdr3_length: 16; cdr3_nt: TGTGCCAGCAGTCCCAAAGCGGGGGGGTGGACAGATACGCAGTATTTT; cdr3_aa: CASSPKAGGWTDTQYF
d_call: -; clone_size: medium-sized; j_call: TRBJ1-6; v_call: TRBV27; cdr3_length: 17; cdr3_nt: TGTGCCAGCAGTTCCGGGCCCCTCTTCTTCTATAATTCACCCCTCCACTTT; cdr3_aa: CASSSGPLFFYNSPLHF
d_call: TRBD2; clone_size: few; j_call: TRBJ2-1; v_call: TRBV7-3; cdr3_length: 14; cdr3_nt: TGTGCCAGCAGCATAGGGGCGGGAGCCGGTGAGCAGTTCTTC; cdr3_aa: CASSIGAGAGEQFF
d_call: -; clone_size: -; j_call: TRBJ2-6; v_call: TRBV15; cdr3_length: 15; cdr3_nt: TGTGCCACCAGCAGAGGGGTAGCTGGGGCCAACGTCCTGACTTTC; cdr3_aa: CATSRGVAGANVLTF
d_call: -; clone_size: -; j_call: TRBJ1-4; v_call: TRBV30; cdr3_length: 12; cdr3_nt: TGTGCCTGGAGTGTAGGGTTTGAAAAACTGTTTTTT; cdr3_aa: CAWSVGFEKLFF
d_call: TRBD2; clone_size: -; j_call: TRBJ2-7; v_call: TRBV11-2; cdr3_length: 15; cdr3_nt: TGTGCCAGCAGCCCACTCGTGGGAGGGCCCTACGAGCAGTACTTC; cdr3_aa: CASSPLVGGPYEQYF
d_call: TRBD2; clone_size: few; j_call: TRBJ2-3; v_call: TRBV7-8; cdr3_length: 16; cdr3_nt: TGTGCCAGCAGCTTAGTGGTAGCGGGAGCGGCCGATACGCAGTATTTT; cdr3_aa: CASSLVVAGAADTQYF
d_call: -; clone_size: -; j_call: TRBJ2-6; v_call: TRBV2; cdr3_length: 14; cdr3_nt: TGTGCCAGCTCGGGTTTCTCTGGGGCCAACGTCCTGACTTTC; cdr3_aa: CASSGFSGANVLTF
d_call: -; clone_size: many; j_call: TRBJ1-2; v_call: TRBV29-1; cdr3_length: 12; cdr3_nt: TGCAGCGGTTGGAGCTTGAACTATGGCTACACCTTC; cdr3_aa: CSGWSLNYGYTF
d_call: TRBD2; clone_size: many; j_call: TRBJ2-1; v_call: TRBV5-1; cdr3_length: 16; cdr3_nt: TGCGCCAGCACCCTGGGTCAGCGGGAGAGTTACAATGAGCAGTTCTTC; cdr3_aa: CASTLGQRESYNEQFF
d_call: TRBD1; clone_size: few; j_call: TRBJ2-7; v_call: TRBV10-3; cdr3_length: 13; cdr3_nt: TGTGCCATCAGCCTAGACAGGGGGTTCGAGCAGTACTTC; cdr3_aa: CAISLDRGFEQYF
d_call: TRBD1; clone_size: -; j_call: TRBJ1-1; v_call: TRBV20-1; cdr3_length: 14; cdr3_nt: TGCAGTGCTAGAGGGGACAGGGGGAACACTGAAGCTTTCTTT; cdr3_aa: CSARGDRGNTEAFF
d_call: -; clone_size: few; j_call: TRBJ2-6; v_call: TRBV2; cdr3_length: 12; cdr3_nt: TGTGCCAGCAGTGAAGGGGCCAACGTCCTGACTTTC; cdr3_aa: CASSEGANVLTF